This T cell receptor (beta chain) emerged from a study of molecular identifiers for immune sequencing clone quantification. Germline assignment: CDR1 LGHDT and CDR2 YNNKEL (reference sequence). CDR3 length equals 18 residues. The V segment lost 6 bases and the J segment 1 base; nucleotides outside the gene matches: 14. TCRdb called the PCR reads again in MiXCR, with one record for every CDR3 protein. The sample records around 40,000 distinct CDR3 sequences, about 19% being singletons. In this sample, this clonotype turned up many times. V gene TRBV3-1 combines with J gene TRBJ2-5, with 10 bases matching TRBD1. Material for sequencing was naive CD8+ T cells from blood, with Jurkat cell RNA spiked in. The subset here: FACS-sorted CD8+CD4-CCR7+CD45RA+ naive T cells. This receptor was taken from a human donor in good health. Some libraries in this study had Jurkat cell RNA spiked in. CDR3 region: CASSPPIFDRGPQETQYF. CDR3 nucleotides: TGTGCCAGCAGTCCCCCTATATTCGACAGGGGGCCCCAAGAGACCCAGTACTTC.